The 25 T cell receptor beta chains below all came from one sample that was sequenced in a study of cytomegalovirus exposure and HLA in healthy donors. Profiled with immunoSEQ multiplex PCR; TCRdb holds only in-frame clones, not every one. The sample shows approximately 54,000 clones, approximately 89% of them seen only once. Sequenced: PBMCs. The receptors were sampled from a woman between 18 and 30 years old in good health and CMV-seropositive.

Notes on this clone: The junction shows a germline mismatch at one end, possibly a read error. The chain uses TRBV7-7 and TRBJ1-3, with 8 bases that match TRBD1. Germline lookup yields CDR1 SSHAT and CDR2 FNYEAQ (reference sequence). The CDR3 is 14 amino acids. The CDR3 DNA is TGTGCTAGCAGCTCAGGGGGCGCCGGAAACACCATATATTTT. Translated: CASSSGGAGNTIYF.

This sequence joins TRBV5-6 and TRBJ2-2; 9 positions match TRBD1. Trimming at V came to 4 bases and at J to 3 bases, leaving 7 bases not matched to a gene. There are 16 residues in the CDR3. Looked up from germline, CDR1 is SGHDT and CDR2 is YYEEEE. Here the CDR3 reads CASSAGQGGHTGELFF. Written as DNA, the CDR3 is TGTGCCAGCAGCGCGGGACAGGGCGGTCACACCGGGGAGCTGTTTTTT.

The J gene is TRBJ2-7, the V gene TRBV6-6; tentatively, D is TRBD2 (6 bases). Germline assignment: CDR1 MNHNY and CDR2 SVGAGI (reference sequence). V was clipped by 0 bases and J by 5 bases, with 11 bases between them. This CDR3 has 14 amino acids. The CDR3 DNA follows: TGTGCCAGCAGTTACTCCCCGACTAGGGACGAGCAGTACTTC. Translated: CASSYSPTRDEQYF.

This rearrangement joins TRBV19 to TRBJ1-4; unclear D gene. The germline V gene has CDR1 LNHDA and CDR2 SQIVND (reference sequence). This CDR3 region has 15 residues. Trimming removed 10 bases from V and 5 bases from J, with 20 bases in between. The CDR3 is CATKRDRRLNEKLFF. In DNA, the CDR3 is TGTGCCACCAAACGAGATCGGAGATTGAATGAAAAACTGTTTTTT.

The chain couples TRBV18 to TRBJ2-7; D call uncertain. Germline V gene sequence: CDR1 KGHSH, CDR2 LQKENI. This CDR3 region has 13 residues. V was clipped by 0 bases and J by 3 bases, with 6 bases between them. The CDR3 is CASSPPNGYEQYF. CDR3 nucleotides: TGTGCCAGCTCACCACCGAACGGCTACGAGCAGTACTTC.

J is TRBJ2-1 and V is TRBV4-3; D is possibly TRBD2 (5 bases). Germline-derived CDR1 and CDR2 are LGHNA and YSLEER. Trimming removed 1 base at V and 5 bases at J, with 12 bases between. This CDR3 region has 15 residues. CDR3 nucleotides: TGCGCCAGCAGCCAAGGGTTTACGGGGAACAATGAGCAGTTCTTC. It specifies CASSQGFTGNNEQFF.

The chain uses TRBV9 and TRBJ1-3; TRBD1 is a possible D gene (5 bases). Per germline, CDR1 SGDLS and CDR2 YYNGEE. The CDR3 has 15 residues. Deletions cut 4 bases from V and 0 bases from J, with 11 bases between. The CDR3 nucleotides are TGTGCCAGCAGCCCCGGACAAGCCTCTGGAAACACCATATATTTT. Its translation: CASSPGQASGNTIYF.

V gene TRBV9 combines with J gene TRBJ1-6; no clear D. Trimming shortened V by 4 bases and J by 7 bases, and 18 bases separated the two germline ends. The CDR3 sequence is 16 residues long. Germline V gives CDR1 SGDLS, CDR2 YYNGEE. The CDR3 DNA follows: TGTGCCAGCAGCCCACGACCGGGCCGGGAAAATTCACCCCTCCACTTT. Translating it yields CASSPRPGRENSPLHF.

The V call is TRBV6-6, the J call TRBJ1-2; 7 bases are a match to TRBD1. V shed 4 bases, J shed 4 bases, and the junction held 12 bases outside the gene matches. Germline V gene data show CDR1 as MNHNY and CDR2 as SVGAGI (reference sequence). The CDR3 consists of 16 residues. The CDR3 protein is CASSSSLTGSSYGYTF. DNA of the CDR3: TGTGCCAGCAGTTCCTCTTTGACAGGGTCGAGCTATGGCTACACCTTC.

The chain couples TRBV5-1 to TRBJ2-5, with 14 bases lining up with TRBD2. The CDR3 has 16 residues. V was pared by 2 bases and J by 5 bases, with 5 bases of the junction left unmatched. Germline lookup yields CDR1 SGHRS and CDR2 YFSETQ. DNA of the CDR3: TGCGCCAGCAGCTTCGGCAGGACTAGCGGGGGGGAGACCCAGTACTTC. It translates to CASSFGRTSGGETQYF.

V and J are TRBV27 and TRBJ1-5; TRBD1 matches at 7 bases. Per germline, CDR1 MNHEY and CDR2 SMNVEV (reference sequence). This CDR3 contains 18 residues. Trimming at V came to 1 base and at J to 0 bases, leaving 9 bases not matched to a gene. The CDR3 bases are TGTGCCAGCAGTTTATACGGGACAGTAAGTTATAGCAATCAGCCCCAGCATTTT. It encodes CASSLYGTVSYSNQPQHF.

The DNA for the CDR3 is TGTGCCATCAGTTCCAGCGGGGGCCTTAACACCGGGGAGCTGTTTTTT. Its translation is CAISSSGGLNTGELFF. The chain employs TRBV10-3 and TRBJ2-2; TRBD2 agrees at 8 bases. This CDR3 has 16 amino acids. CDR1 and CDR2 (germline): ENHRY, SYGVKD. The junction had 7 bases not matched to a gene; V was cut back by 5 bases and J by 2 bases.

V and J are TRBV18 and TRBJ1-2, with 7 bases matching TRBD1. The CDR3 contains 13 residues. The germline CDR1 and CDR2 sequences are KGHSH and LQKENI. With V trimmed by 5 bases and J by 7 bases, 7 bases remained unmatched. The CDR3 region is CASSEQGRGGYTF. The DNA for the CDR3 is TGTGCCAGCTCAGAACAGGGGCGAGGTGGCTACACCTTC.

V usage is TRBV19 and J usage is TRBJ2-3, with 13 nucleotides matching TRBD2. The CDR3 has 15 residues. CDR1 and CDR2 from the germline V gene are LNHDA and SQIVND (reference sequence). The ends lost 10 bases at V and 4 bases at J; junction bases unmatched: 8. In DNA, the CDR3 is TGTGCCACCACCGGGACTAGCGGGGTCGCAGATACGCAGTATTTT. Protein: CATTGTSGVADTQYF.

The genes are TRBV19 and TRBJ2-3; a possible D gene is TRBD2 (5 bases). The CDR3 has 13 residues. V lost 3 bases to trimming and J lost 1 base, with 5 bases between them. Germline-derived CDR1 and CDR2 are LNHDA and SQIVND (reference sequence). CDR3 amino acids: CASSMEGTDTQYF. The DNA of the CDR3 is TGTGCCAGTAGTATGGAGGGCACAGATACGCAGTATTTT.

This chain joins TRBV5-1 and TRBJ1-4, with 10 nucleotides matching TRBD1. The CDR3 consists of 14 residues. J gave up 6 bases and V 6 bases, and 5 bases lay outside the gene matches. Germline V CDR1 and CDR2: SGHRS, YFSETQ. CDR3 nucleotides: TGCGCCAGCAAGAGAGGACAGGGGGATGAAAAACTGTTTTTT. As protein: CASKRGQGDEKLFF.

The chain employs TRBV18 and TRBJ2-3; TRBD1 might be the D (5 bases). The CDR3 totals 16 residues. The ends were cut back, 3 bases at V and 4 bases at J, with 17 bases in the middle. Germline CDR1 is KGHSH and CDR2 is LQKENI. The CDR3 protein is CASSPVSGQGPDTQYF. The DNA for the CDR3 is TGTGCCAGCTCACCGGTTTCAGGTCAGGGTCCAGATACGCAGTATTTT.

The rearrangement joins TRBV7-9 to TRBJ2-7, with a possible D match to TRBD2 (7 bases). This CDR3 has 17 amino acids. With 4 bases removed from V and 1 base from J, the gap between germline ends came to 20 bases. Germline CDR1 SEHNR, CDR2 FQNEAQ (reference sequence). The CDR3 is CASSSSGGGQPSYEQYF. CDR3 nucleotide sequence: TGTGCCAGCAGCTCAAGTGGGGGGGGACAACCATCCTACGAGCAGTACTTC. Drawing the rest from reference TRBV7-9 and TRBJ2-7, the complete variable domain is DTGVSQNPRHKITKRGQNVTFRCDPISEHNRLYWYRQTLGQGPEFLTYFQNEAQLEKSRLLSDRFSAERPKGSFSTLEIQRTEQGDSAMYLCASSSSGGGQPSYEQYFGPGTRLTVT.

The chain recombines TRBV28 with TRBJ1-2, with D perhaps TRBD1 (5 bases). V shed 7 bases and J shed 6 bases, with 15 bases lying between them. The germline CDR1 and CDR2 sequences are MDHEN and SYDVKM. CDR3 length: 13 amino acids. CDR3 region: CASKVGRVDGYTF. The CDR3 DNA sequence: TGTGCCAGCAAAGTGGGCAGGGTCGATGGCTACACCTTC.

This chain joins TRBV10-2 and TRBJ2-2; D possibly corresponds to TRBD2 (5 bases). In germline, CDR1 is WSHSY, CDR2 SAAADI. This CDR3 has 13 amino acids. With 4 bases removed from V and 9 bases from J, the gap between germline ends came to 12 bases. CDR3 sequence: CASSAAENRELFF. The CDR3 DNA reads as TGCGCCAGCAGTGCAGCGGAGAACAGGGAGCTGTTTTTT.

The chain uses TRBV2 and TRBJ2-7; TRBD1 matches at 9 bases. Germline V gene sequence: CDR1 SNHLY, CDR2 FYNNEI. The CDR3 has 15 residues. Germline trimming cut 3 bases from V and 5 bases from J; bases unmatched to any gene: 8. DNA of the CDR3: TGTGCCAGCAGTGACCTGGGACAGGGCCCCAACGAGCAGTACTTC. Translating it yields CASSDLGQGPNEQYF.

This rearrangement joins TRBV12-5 to TRBJ2-6; 7 nucleotides match TRBD1. Germline CDR1 LGHNT, CDR2 FRNRAP. Germline trimming cut 0 bases from V and 4 bases from J; bases unmatched to any gene: 12. This CDR3 region has 19 residues. The CDR3, as DNA: TGTGCTAGTGGTTTGGTACTCGACAGGGTGGGCTCCGGGGCCAACGTCCTGACTTTC. As protein: CASGLVLDRVGSGANVLTF.

The table lists this clone with a count of one. The rearrangement links TRBV5-1 to TRBJ1-1, with a possible D match to TRBD1 (6 bases). From germline, CDR1 is SGHRS and CDR2 YFSETQ. The CDR3 has 15 residues. Trimming took 0 bases from V and 10 from J, leaving 19 bases between them. CDR3 in DNA: TGCGCCAGCAGCTTGGCCAGGGGAGGGGCCCAAGGAGCTTTCTTT. Its translation: CASSLARGGAQGAFF. The full variable domain, rest sourced from reference TRBV5-1 and TRBJ1-1, is KAGVTQTPRYLIKTRGQQVTLSCSPISGHRSVSWYQQTPGQGLQFLFEYFSETQRNKGNFPGRFSGRQFSNSRSEMNVSTLELGDSALYLCASSLARGGAQGAFFGQGTRLTVV.

V and J are TRBV7-7 and TRBJ1-3; D unclear. The CDR3 runs 14 residues. Germline V lookup: CDR1 SSHAT, CDR2 FNYEAQ (reference sequence). The DNA of the CDR3 is TGTGCTAGCTCCGCAGGATCCTCTGGAAACACCATATATTTT. This codes for CASSAGSSGNTIYF.

This clone was observed a single time. The CDR3 loop is CASSLEGTRYEQYF. The CDR3 DNA follows: TGTGCCAGCAGCTTAGAGGGGACACGCTACGAGCAGTACTTC. The gene calls are TRBV7-9 and TRBJ2-7; D is perhaps TRBD1 (6 bases). Between the trimmed V and J ends, which lost 1 base and 3 bases, there was a span of 10 bases. CDR3 length: 14 residues. Per the germline V gene, CDR1 is SEHNR and CDR2 is FQNEAQ (reference sequence). Full variable domain (outside the CDR3, taken from reference TRBV7-9 and TRBJ2-7): DTGVSQNPRHKITKRGQNVTFRCDPISEHNRLYWYRQTLGQGPEFLTYFQNEAQLEKSRLLSDRFSAERPKGSFSTLEIQRTEQGDSAMYLCASSLEGTRYEQYFGPGTRLTVT.